The sequence of this T cell receptor beta chain was determined in a study of T cell responses to AZD1222 COVID-19 vaccine. Study-wide findings and caveats: Only a handful of people who got AZD1222 tested seropositive at baseline. Dominant CD4 TCR responses targeted spike regions 160-218 and 743-854. Close to half of spike-specific TCRs reportedly recognize unmutated variant regions.

As regards this clone: Its target is not known.

Assay: immunoSEQ multiplex PCR; the TCRdb copy retains only in-frame clones and omits some. The sample carries 85,000 to 100,000 clones, 85% to 90% recorded once. The length of the CDR3 is 11 residues. Per the germline V gene, CDR1 is MGHRA and CDR2 is YSYEKL. V dropped 4 bases and J dropped 3 bases, with 3 bases sitting between them. Sample: peripheral blood, taken 28 days after the second AZD1222 dose. V is TRBV4-1 and J is TRBJ1-1; no clear D gene. This sequence was found in an adult who received the AZD1222 COVID-19 vaccine. CDR3 sequence reads: CASSRDTEAFF. CDR3 nucleotides: TGCGCCAGCAGCCGAGACACTGAAGCTTTCTTT.